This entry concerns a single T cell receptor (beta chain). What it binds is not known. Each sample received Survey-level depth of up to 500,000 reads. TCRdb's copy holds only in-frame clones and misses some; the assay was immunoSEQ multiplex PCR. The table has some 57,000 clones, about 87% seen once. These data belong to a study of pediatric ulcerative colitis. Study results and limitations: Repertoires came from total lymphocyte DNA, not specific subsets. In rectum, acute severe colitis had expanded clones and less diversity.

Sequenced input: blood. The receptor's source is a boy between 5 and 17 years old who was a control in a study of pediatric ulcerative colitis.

The CDR3 here is CASSFPQDRVADTQYF. CDR3 coding DNA: TGTGCCAGCAGTTTTCCCCAGGACAGGGTGGCAGATACGCAGTATTTT. The genes are TRBV28 and TRBJ2-3, with 8 bases aligning to TRBD1. This CDR3 is 16 amino acids long. Germline CDR1 is MDHEN and CDR2 is SYDVKM. V trimming: 3 bases; J trimming: 4 bases; junction bases outside the gene matches: 9.